This record covers a single T cell receptor (beta chain). Its antigen is unidentified. The sample is drawn from a study of shared clonotypes between healthy human individuals. Study findings and constraints: Relative to memory subsets, naive subsets generally showed larger estimated richness.

V was pared by 6 bases and J by 2 bases, with 18 bases between. This CDR3 spans 15 amino acids. CDR1 and CDR2 (germline): SGHRS, YFSETQ. Using immunoSEQ multiplex PCR, the repertoire was profiled, and TCRdb retains in-frame clones only, with some absent. This table holds 2 million to 2.5 million clones, approximately 95% found once. The chain couples TRBV5-1 to TRBJ2-7; weak D call: TRBD1 (5 bases). This TCR was recovered from a young man in good health. Some clones in this sample may be carry-over from other donors' samples. The sequenced sample consisted of naive CD4+ T cells from PBMCs. As for subset: CD45RA+ positively selected. CDR3 sequence reads: CASKKGPTETYEQYF. For the CDR3, the DNA is TGCGCCAGCAAGAAAGGTCCGACAGAAACCTACGAGCAGTACTTC.